This T cell receptor (beta chain) was retrieved from a study of blood T cells in healthy people across ages. Study at large: The template switching approach captured approximately one barcoded beta molecule for every two T cells. Overall study results and limits: Getting older went along with TCR beta diversity per million T cells dropping roughly linearly. The study regarded diversity estimates from one million T cells as underestimates.

From germline, CDR1 is SGHRS and CDR2 YFSETQ. The V end was cut by 0 bases, the J end by 2 bases, with 9 bases between. The CDR3 covers 15 residues. Primed by a sample-barcoded 5' primer and a J-beta primer mix, a second PCR proceeded for 7 to 11 cycles. TCRdb independently ran MiXCR on the 5' RACE reads; one entry per CDR3 protein. The sample carries 1.5 million to 2 million distinct CDR3 sequences, about 50% recorded once. Each donor gave about 9.3 milliliters of peripheral blood. With regard to this clonotype: The antigen remains unidentified.

The receptor's source is a woman in her forties in good health. The V and J genes are TRBV5-1 and TRBJ1-3; D gene ambiguous. The sequencing sample was made of blood. DNA of the CDR3: TGCGCCAGCAGCTTGGTCGGCACGGCTGGAAACACCATATATTTT. Its translation is CASSLVGTAGNTIYF.